The 13 T cell receptor beta chains below all came from one sample that was sequenced in a study of cytomegalovirus exposure and HLA in healthy donors (dated by TCRdb to about 2017). To prepare the library, the immunoSEQ multiplex PCR assay was applied. A mixture of 60 forward primers for TCR Vbeta segments and 13 reverse primers for TCR Jbeta segments was used in the multiplex PCR. In TCRdb, the immuneACCESS table is reduced to in-frame sequences with V and J assigned. These tables do not hold every clone; where another copy was compared, an unresolved V gene accounts for under half, and the others remain unexplained. This sample has roughly 90,000 clones in its table, and 78% of those were observed once. Roughly 4.2% of the sample rests with the top ten. Sample: PBMCs. The receptors were sampled from a woman in her forties in good health and CMV-seropositive.

The chain links TRBV4-2 to TRBJ2-1; TRBD2 matches 8 bases. Germline V lookup: CDR1 LGHNA, CDR2 YNFKEQ. J was trimmed by 6 bases and V by 5 bases; bases with no gene match: 9. This CDR3 has 15 residues. The CDR3 DNA follows: TGTGCCAGCAGCTTCCTGGGACTAGAGGGCAATGAGCAGTTCTTC. Residues: CASSFLGLEGNEQFF.

This rearrangement joins TRBV19 to TRBJ2-2, with 7 bases fitting TRBD2. Germline-derived CDR1 and CDR2 are LNHDA and SQIVND (reference sequence). The CDR3 length is 14 residues. The ends lost 9 bases at V and 3 bases at J; junction bases unmatched: 7. In nucleotides, the CDR3 is TGTGCCAGCCGCTGGGGGGGACACACCGGGGAGCTGTTTTTT. It yields the protein CASRWGGHTGELFF.

The rearrangement links TRBV6-5 to TRBJ2-7; 8 bases match TRBD1. Trimming removed 6 bases from V and 4 bases from J; junction bases left unmatched: 11. Germline-derived CDR1 and CDR2 are MNHEY and SVGAGI. This CDR3 has 15 residues. In DNA form, the CDR3 reads TGTGCCAGCAGGGGGCCTCAGGGGGCGCGGTACGAGCAGTACTTC. It yields the protein CASRGPQGARYEQYF.

The V gene is TRBV27, the J gene TRBJ2-7, with 10 bases lining up with TRBD2. After removal of 4 bases from V and 5 bases from J, the junction contained 5 bases not matched to a gene. CDR3 size: 14 residues. Germline V gene sequence: CDR1 MNHEY, CDR2 SMNVEV (reference sequence). CDR3 coding DNA: TGTGCCAGCAGTTCCTTACTAGCGGGACACGAGCAGTACTTC. Translated: CASSSLLAGHEQYF.

CDR3: CASSPDLDRADTEAFF. The CDR3 coding sequence is TGTGCCAGCAGTCCCGACTTGGACAGGGCCGACACTGAAGCTTTCTTT. The chain joins TRBV27 to TRBJ1-1; TRBD1 aligns across 8 bases. The trim removed 5 bases at V and 3 bases at J, leaving 11 bases unmatched. The V gene's germline CDR1 is MNHEY and CDR2 SMNVEV (reference sequence). The CDR3 is made up of 16 amino acids.

The genes are TRBV7-3 and TRBJ2-3; tentative D call: TRBD2 (6 bases). Germline CDR1 SGHTA, CDR2 FQGTGA. The CDR3 is made up of 16 amino acids. Trimming removed 5 bases from V and 2 bases from J, with 17 bases in between. CDR3 in DNA: TGTGCCAGCAGCCAAAACGGGGCGGGAAACACAGATACGCAGTATTTT. Residues: CASSQNGAGNTDTQYF.

The rearrangement uses TRBV19 and TRBJ2-1, with D possibly being TRBD2 (6 bases). Germline CDR1 LNHDA, CDR2 SQIVND (reference sequence). Trimming took 1 base from V and 12 from J, leaving 10 bases between them. The CDR3 covers 12 residues. This CDR3 reads CASSIATGGQFF. Here the CDR3 DNA reads TGTGCCAGTAGTATAGCCACCGGGGGGCAGTTCTTC.

This clone was recorded a few times. The chain is built from TRBV5-4 and TRBJ1-1; D ambiguous. This CDR3 has 14 amino acids. Germline V gene data show CDR1 as SGHNT and CDR2 as YYREEE (reference sequence). V was pared by 4 bases and J by 2 bases, with 12 bases between. CDR3: CASSPRQRNTEAFF. Here the CDR3 DNA reads TGTGCCAGCAGCCCTCGCCAGCGAAACACTGAAGCTTTCTTT.

The V call is TRBV27, the J call TRBJ2-3; TRBD2 matches 7 bases. CDR1 and CDR2 (germline): MNHEY, SMNVEV (reference sequence). With 4 bases clipped from V and 0 bases from J, the junction kept 4 bases outside the gene matches. The CDR3 is 15 amino acids. The CDR3 protein is CASSWGLPSTDTQYF. Written as DNA, the CDR3 is TGTGCCAGCAGTTGGGGACTACCAAGCACAGATACGCAGTATTTT.

This clone was found once. This chain joins TRBV19 and TRBJ2-1; D possibly corresponds to TRBD2 (7 bases). The V end lost 4 bases, the J end lost 7 bases, and 17 bases lay between the germline ends. Germline lookup yields CDR1 LNHDA and CDR2 SQIVND (reference sequence). The CDR3 sequence is 15 residues long. Here the CDR3 reads CASSTKLGGPNEQFF. In DNA form, the CDR3 reads TGTGCCAGTAGTACCAAGTTGGGGGGGCCGAATGAGCAGTTCTTC.

The V and J genes are TRBV11-2 and TRBJ1-2; 7 bases line up with TRBD1. The J segment lost 4 bases and the V segment lost 8 bases, leaving 7 bases of the junction unmatched. This CDR3 has 13 amino acids. Germline V gene lookup returns CDR1 SGHAT and CDR2 FQNNGV. CDR3 DNA: TGTGCCAGCGGTGGACAGGATGTCTATGGCTACACCTTC. This codes for CASGGQDVYGYTF.

The chain recombines TRBV6-5 with TRBJ2-7, with 9 positions matching TRBD1. The CDR3 runs 15 residues. Germline loops: CDR1 MNHEY, CDR2 SVGAGI. After removal of 5 bases from V and 4 bases from J, the junction contained 9 bases not matched to a gene. The CDR3 DNA follows: TGTGCCAGCAGTCGAAACCCGGGACAGGGTTACGAGCAGTACTTC. Translating it yields CASSRNPGQGYEQYF.

The rearrangement uses TRBV6-6 and TRBJ2-1; 7 positions match TRBD2. Germline V CDR1 and CDR2: MNHNY, SVGAGI (reference sequence). Trimming at V came to 5 bases and at J to 7 bases, leaving 11 bases not matched to a gene. CDR3 length equals 15 residues. The CDR3 DNA follows: TGTGCCAGCAGTCCTACTAGCGTAACACCGAATGAGCAGTTCTTC. Its translation is CASSPTSVTPNEQFF.